The 19 T cell receptor beta chains listed next were all sequenced from one sample in a study of cytomegalovirus exposure and HLA in healthy donors. Amplification used 60 Vbeta primers and 13 Jbeta primers. The assay was immunoSEQ multiplex PCR, and TCRdb's table has in-frame clones only and misses some. The table lists about 130,000 clones, roughly 80% of them singletons. The specimen was PBMCs. These receptors all come from a man aged 25-45 years in good health and CMV-seronegative.

CDR3 DNA sequence: TGTGCCAGCAGCTTAGTAACCCAAAGCAACGAGCAGTACTTC. It codes for CASSLVTQSNEQYF. The J gene is TRBJ2-7, the V gene TRBV7-2; no firm D call. V lost 1 base and J 5 bases, leaving 12 bases between the germline ends. The CDR3 runs 14 residues. The germline gives CDR1 SGHTA, CDR2 FQGNSA.

This chain connects TRBV4-3 to TRBJ2-3, with 10 bases matching TRBD2. The CDR3 spans 16 residues. After removal of 0 bases from V and 4 bases from J, the junction contained 4 bases not matched to a gene. Germline values: CDR1 LGHNA, CDR2 YSLEER. CDR3 coding DNA: TGCGCCAGCAGCCAAGATCACCTAGCGGGAGCAGATACGCAGTATTTT. It is translated as CASSQDHLAGADTQYF.

In this sample, this clone turned up a few times. The rearrangement links TRBV6-6 to TRBJ2-7; a weak D match, TRBD2 (5 bases). CDR3 size: 13 residues. Germline assignment: CDR1 MNHNY and CDR2 SVGAGI (reference sequence). Trimming pared 0 bases from V and 9 bases from J, leaving 12 bases between. The CDR3 coding sequence is TGTGCCAGCAGTTACTCGGGCCTAGAGGGGCAGTACTTC. Translated: CASSYSGLEGQYF.

The V and J genes are TRBV5-6 and TRBJ1-2; a possible D gene is TRBD1 (6 bases). This CDR3 has 16 amino acids. The V and J ends lost 0 bases and 8 bases respectively, with 20 bases between them. CDR1 and CDR2 from the germline V gene are SGHDT and YYEEEE. CDR3 residues: CASSLEVREGVEGYTF. CDR3 coding DNA: TGTGCCAGCAGCTTGGAGGTTCGTGAGGGGGTGGAGGGCTACACCTTC. The full variable domain, completed using reference TRBV5-6 and TRBJ1-2, is DAGVTQSPTHLIKTRGQQVTLRCSPKSGHDTVSWYQQALGQGPQFIFQYYEEEERQRGNFPDRFSGHQFPNYSSELNVNALLLGDSALYLCASSLEVREGVEGYTFGSGTRLTVV.

The chain employs TRBV6-6 and TRBJ2-5, with a weak D call TRBD2 (5 bases). The V end was cut by 3 bases, the J end by 5 bases, with 10 bases between. Germline V gene data show CDR1 as MNHNY and CDR2 as SVGAGI (reference sequence). The CDR3 length is 13 residues. The CDR3 reads CASSYGERETQYF. DNA of the CDR3: TGTGCCAGCAGTTATGGGGAGAGGGAGACCCAGTACTTC.

CDR3 region: CASSQAQGFSNYGYTF. CDR3 sequence (DNA): TGCGCCAGCAGCCAAGCACAGGGATTTTCTAACTATGGCTACACCTTC. This chain joins TRBV4-1 and TRBJ1-2, with D perhaps TRBD1 (6 bases). The CDR3 spans 16 residues. Germline V gene lookup returns CDR1 MGHRA and CDR2 YSYEKL. Trimming stripped 1 base from V and 0 bases from J, with 12 bases between.

The sample holds a few counts of this clone. The chain employs TRBV5-1 and TRBJ2-2; 10 nucleotides line up with TRBD1. The trim removed 6 bases at V and 3 bases at J, leaving 5 bases unmatched. The CDR3 is 15 residues long. Germline-derived CDR1 and CDR2 are SGHRS and YFSETQ. This CDR3 is CASNPGQGYTGELFF. CDR3 in DNA: TGCGCCAGCAACCCGGGACAGGGGTACACCGGGGAGCTGTTTTTT.

This rearrangement joins TRBV6-6 to TRBJ2-1; 9 nucleotides agree with TRBD2. V shed 6 bases, J shed 2 bases, and the junction held 5 bases outside the gene matches. The CDR3 is made up of 15 amino acids. Germline V lookup: CDR1 MNHNY, CDR2 SVGAGI (reference sequence). The CDR3 is CASSGREGAYNEQFF. CDR3 sequence (DNA): TGTGCCAGCAGCGGGCGGGAGGGGGCCTACAATGAGCAGTTCTTC.

V and J are TRBV5-1 and TRBJ2-7, with TRBD1 matching over 10 bases. V lost 0 bases, J lost 4 bases, and 7 bases stayed unmatched. The CDR3 has 16 residues. CDR1 is SGHRS, CDR2 YFSETQ, per germline. DNA for the CDR3: TGCGCCAGCAGCTTGGGTGTGACAGGGGGCTGGTACGAGCAGTACTTC. Protein product: CASSLGVTGGWYEQYF. The full variable domain, completed using reference TRBV5-1 and TRBJ2-7, is KAGVTQTPRYLIKTRGQQVTLSCSPISGHRSVSWYQQTPGQGLQFLFEYFSETQRNKGNFPGRFSGRQFSNSRSEMNVSTLELGDSALYLCASSLGVTGGWYEQYFGPGTRLTVT.

The chain links TRBV29-1 to TRBJ2-3; possible D gene TRBD1, 6 bases. The CDR3 is made up of 12 amino acids. Looked up from germline, CDR1 is SQVTM and CDR2 is ANQGSEA. V dropped 6 bases and J dropped 3 bases, with 10 bases sitting between them. CDR3 in amino acids: CSVDTGTDTQYF. The DNA of the CDR3 is TGCAGCGTCGATACAGGGACAGATACGCAGTATTTT.

The genes are TRBV6-4 and TRBJ2-3, with D perhaps TRBD2 (7 bases). Trimming stripped 2 bases from V and 6 bases from J, with 18 bases between. The CDR3 is 16 residues long. Germline-derived CDR1 and CDR2 are MRHNA and SNTAGT. In DNA form, the CDR3 reads TGTGCCAGCAGTGACACCCCGGAGGGGGGGAGGGATACGCAGTATTTT. This gives the protein CASSDTPEGGRDTQYF.

Comments on this clone: The junction shows a germline mismatch at one end, possibly a read error. The chain links TRBV7-9 to TRBJ1-1; D is unresolved. The CDR3 consists of 17 residues. The germline V gene has CDR1 SEHNR and CDR2 FQNEAQ (reference sequence). CDR3 in DNA: TGTGTCAGCAGCTTACACAGCCCGGTCGGGGTGAACACTGAAGCTTTCTTT. Its translation is CVSSLHSPVGVNTEAFF.

V and J are TRBV28 and TRBJ2-7; TRBD1 aligns across 7 bases. The CDR3 has 14 residues. The trim removed 6 bases at V and 2 bases at J, leaving 7 bases unmatched. Germline V gene sequence: CDR1 MDHEN, CDR2 SYDVKM. CDR3 sequence (DNA): TGTGCCAGCAGGCGCAGGGGGACCACCTACGAGCAGTACTTC. It yields the protein CASRRRGTTYEQYF. The full variable domain, completed using reference TRBV28 and TRBJ2-7, is DVKVTQSSRYLVKRTGEKVFLECVQDMDHENMFWYRQDPGLGLRLIYFSYDVKMKEKGDIPEGYSVSREKKERFSLILESASTNQTSMYLCASRRRGTTYEQYFGPGTRLTVT.

This rearrangement joins TRBV5-1 to TRBJ2-3; 14 bases line up with TRBD2. This CDR3 region has 18 residues. Germline values: CDR1 SGHRS, CDR2 YFSETQ. After removal of 4 bases from V and 3 bases from J, the junction contained 10 bases not matched to a gene. CDR3: CASSQGLAGVVTTDTQYF. The CDR3 region has the DNA TGCGCCAGCAGCCAGGGACTAGCGGGAGTCGTGACTACAGATACGCAGTATTTT.

This clone appeared once. The rearrangement joins TRBV2 to TRBJ2-1, with 7 nucleotides matching TRBD2. V shed 3 bases, J shed 9 bases, and the junction held 2 bases outside the gene matches. Per germline, CDR1 SNHLY and CDR2 FYNNEI. The CDR3 is made up of 12 amino acids. CDR3 DNA: TGTGCCAGCAGTGAGGGGAGGGGTGAGCAGTTCTTC. This sequence encodes CASSEGRGEQFF.

In its sample, this clone was seen a few times. The V gene is TRBV28, the J gene TRBJ1-3; D is ambiguous. The CDR3 length is 15 residues. CDR1 is MDHEN and CDR2 is SYDVKM in the germline V gene. Trimming took 5 bases from V and 0 from J, leaving 11 bases between them. CDR3 amino acids: CASSTEAGSGNTIYF. The CDR3 nucleotides are TGTGCCAGCAGTACAGAAGCGGGCTCTGGAAACACCATATATTTT.

The table lists this clone with a count of one. In DNA form, the CDR3 reads TGTGCCAGCAACCCACAGGGGAACTATGGCTACACCTTC. Its translation: CASNPQGNYGYTF. The V call is TRBV28, the J call TRBJ1-2; the match to TRBD1 covers 7 bases. With V trimmed by 7 bases and J by 2 bases, 4 bases remained unmatched. This CDR3 is 13 amino acids long. Germline-derived CDR1 and CDR2 are MDHEN and SYDVKM.

Remarks on this clone: At one end, the junction sequence differs from germline, possibly due to a read error. The chain has TRBV7-7 and TRBJ2-1, with TRBD2 matching 11 bases. CDR3 length: 15 residues. Germline V gives CDR1 SSHAT, CDR2 FNYEAQ (reference sequence). Here the CDR3 reads CASSLGLAGGNEQFF. As DNA, the CDR3 is TGTGCTAGCAGCTTAGGGCTAGCGGGAGGCAATGAGCAGTTCTTC.

A remark on this clone: One junction end does not reproduce the germline sequence, and a read error may be involved. The V gene is TRBV7-9, the J gene TRBJ2-7, with D uncertain. Germline V gene data show CDR1 as SEHNR and CDR2 as FQNEAQ (reference sequence). The CDR3 is made up of 14 amino acids. The CDR3 DNA sequence: TGTGCCAGCAGCTTAGGGGCAGTCTCCTACGAGCAGCACTTC. Its translation: CASSLGAVSYEQHF.